The rows below give T cell receptor beta chains drawn from one sample of a study of blood T cells in healthy people across ages. TCRdb reanalysed the 5' RACE reads using MiXCR and keeps one entry per CDR3 protein. The table lists about 1.8 million distinct CDR3 sequences, around half of them singletons. Source material: blood. The receptor set was obtained from a middle-aged woman in good health. The CDR3 runs from the conserved cysteine through the conserved F or W. D genes are given only for firm matches. Only part of the rows carry a size: once, few, many, or a class if the clone is expanded.

size,D,J,V,DNA,CDR3
.,.,TRBJ1-4,TRBV20-1,TGCAGTGCCGAAACCCGAGGAAAACTGTTTTTT,CSAETRGKLFF
.,.,TRBJ1-6,TRBV6-6,TGTGCCAGCAGTTACCTGGGGGACCTTAATTCACCCCTCCACTTT,CASSYLGDLNSPLHF
few,.,TRBJ2-5,TRBV20-1,TGCAGTGCTAGAGATCGGCTTAGGAGGACGGAAGAGACCCAGTACTTC,CSARDRLRRTEETQYF
many,TRBD2,TRBJ2-1,TRBV7-2,TGTGCCAGCAGCTTAGTCTGGGGGGGGAGCTCCTACAATGAGCAGTTCTTC,CASSLVWGGSSYNEQFF
.,.,TRBJ2-1,TRBV28,TGTGTCAGCATCTCAGGGAGGATCTACAATGAGCAGTTCTTC,CVSISGRIYNEQFF
.,.,TRBJ2-2,TRBV7-2,TGTGCCAGCAGCAACGACAGATACACCGGGGAGCTGTTTTTT,CASSNDRYTGELFF
.,.,TRBJ2-5,TRBV7-9,TGTGCCAGCAACTTACCGGTTTTGAAAGAGACCCAGTACTTC,CASNLPVLKETQYF
.,.,TRBJ2-1,TRBV5-4,TGTGCCAGCAGCTCGGACAGAGACTACAATGAGCAGTTCTTC,CASSSDRDYNEQFF
few,.,TRBJ2-1,TRBV3-1,TGTGCCAGCAGCCCAACAGGGCAGATCAAGAATGAGCAGTTCTTC,CASSPTGQIKNEQFF
few,.,TRBJ2-5,TRBV7-8,TGTGCCAGCAGCTTACGTCAGTTGGGGGTACAAGAGACCCAGTACTTC,CASSLRQLGVQETQYF
.,.,TRBJ1-1,TRBV5-4,TGTGCCAGCAGTGTGGGGACACACACTGAAGCTTTCTTT,CASSVGTHTEAFF
few,TRBD1,TRBJ2-5,TRBV6-1,TGTGCCAGCAGTGAAGCGGGGACAGGGAAAGAGACCCAGTACTTC,CASSEAGTGKETQYF
.,.,TRBJ2-5,TRBV28,TGTGCCAGCAGTTTATCGTCCGGCGTGCAGTACTTC,CASSLSSGVQYF
.,.,TRBJ2-1,TRBV20-1,TGCAGTGCTACAAACAGGGCGGGAACGGGGAATGAGCAGTTCTTC,CSATNRAGTGNEQFF
once,.,TRBJ2-5,TRBV7-2,TGTGCCAGCAGCTTAGCGCTGAGGGGGTCTGGGGAGACCCAGTACTTC,CASSLALRGSGETQYF
.,TRBD2,TRBJ2-1,TRBV15,TGTGCCACCAGCAGAGATCGAGCCGGGAGGGCGAATGAGCAGTTCTTC,CATSRDRAGRANEQFF
.,.,TRBJ2-1,TRBV13,TGTGCCAACAGCTTCAGGGACAATGCTCTAGAAGAGACCCAGTTCTTC,CANSFRDNALEETQFF
few,TRBD2,TRBJ2-1,TRBV7-7,TGTGCTAGCAGCTTAGTCCCGACTAGCGGGGCTTACAATGAGCAGTTCTTC,CASSLVPTSGAYNEQFF
few,.,TRBJ1-5,TRBV12-3/TRBV12-4,TGTGCCCCTTATCGGGGTCAGCCCCAGCATTTT,CAPYRGQPQHF
few,.,TRBJ2-5,TRBV28,TGTGCCAGCAGTCCCCGGTGGGGAGAGACCCAGTACTTC,CASSPRWGETQYF